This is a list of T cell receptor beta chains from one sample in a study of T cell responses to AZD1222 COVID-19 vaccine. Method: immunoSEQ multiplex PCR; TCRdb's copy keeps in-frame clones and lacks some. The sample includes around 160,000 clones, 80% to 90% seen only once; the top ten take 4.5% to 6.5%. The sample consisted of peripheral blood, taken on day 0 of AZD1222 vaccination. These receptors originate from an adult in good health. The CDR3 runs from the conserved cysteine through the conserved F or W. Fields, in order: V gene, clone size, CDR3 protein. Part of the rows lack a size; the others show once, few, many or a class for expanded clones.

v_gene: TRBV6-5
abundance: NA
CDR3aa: CASRDLDGAYEQYF

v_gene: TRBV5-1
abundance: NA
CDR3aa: CASSLERGGEQFF

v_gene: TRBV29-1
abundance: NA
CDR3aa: CSVVAGNNQPQHF

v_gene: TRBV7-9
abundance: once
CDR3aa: CATSSGSFYEQFF

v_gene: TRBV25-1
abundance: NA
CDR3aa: CASSALNSGNTIYF

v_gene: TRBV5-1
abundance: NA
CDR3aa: CASSLGGSGETQYF

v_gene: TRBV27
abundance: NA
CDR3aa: CASSSGTSGRRDTQYF

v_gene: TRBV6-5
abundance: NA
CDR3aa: CASSAQENTEAFF

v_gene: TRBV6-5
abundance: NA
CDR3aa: CASSYDSSGNTIYF

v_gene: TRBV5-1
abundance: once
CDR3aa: CASSWEPGETQYF

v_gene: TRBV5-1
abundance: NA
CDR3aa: CASSLGVQETQYF

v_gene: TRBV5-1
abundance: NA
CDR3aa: CASSLYRRGPNTGELFF

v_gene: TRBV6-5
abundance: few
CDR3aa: CASSYSVEPRNGYTF

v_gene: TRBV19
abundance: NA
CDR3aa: CASRGQFLGNQPQHF

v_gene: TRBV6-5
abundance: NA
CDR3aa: CASRGGDPSNQPQHF

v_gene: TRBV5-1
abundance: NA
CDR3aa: CASSYGSQETQYF

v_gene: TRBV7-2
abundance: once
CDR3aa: CASSLRTGIDTQYF

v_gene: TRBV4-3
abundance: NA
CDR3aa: CASSQEYVRDQPQHF

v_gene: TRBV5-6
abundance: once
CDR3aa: CASSPRLAGQETQYF

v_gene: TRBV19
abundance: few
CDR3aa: CASSIRDRYSGAGNTIYF

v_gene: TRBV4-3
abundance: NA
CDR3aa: CASSQGPGVTDTQYF

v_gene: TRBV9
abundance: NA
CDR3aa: CASSYTEGEQYF

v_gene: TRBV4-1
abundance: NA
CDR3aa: CASSPSRLAGSVAAYNEQFF

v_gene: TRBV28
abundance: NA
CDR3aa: CATPGWGNGGYTF

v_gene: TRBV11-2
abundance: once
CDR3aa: CASSPVTGAGMTEAFF

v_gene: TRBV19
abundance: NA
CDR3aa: CASSTWGLAGGATSYEQYF

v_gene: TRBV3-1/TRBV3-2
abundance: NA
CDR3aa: CATTEGKWIYGYTF

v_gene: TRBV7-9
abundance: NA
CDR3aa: CASSLVQANTGELFF

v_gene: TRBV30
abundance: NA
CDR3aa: CAWSVHGEQYF

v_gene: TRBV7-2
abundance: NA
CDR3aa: CASSWTGDYGYTF

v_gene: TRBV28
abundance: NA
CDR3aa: CASSSQGTGFGAF

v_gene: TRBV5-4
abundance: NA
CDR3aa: CASSLGQGRGGYTF

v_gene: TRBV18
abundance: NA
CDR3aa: CASSPPGGVGQPQHF

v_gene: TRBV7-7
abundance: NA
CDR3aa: CASSRTSGGELFF

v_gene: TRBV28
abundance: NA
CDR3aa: CASSRQGAGYGYTF

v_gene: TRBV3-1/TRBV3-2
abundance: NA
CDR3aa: CASKFRGQETQYF

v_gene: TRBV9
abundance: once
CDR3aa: CASSPRTGSTKNIQYF

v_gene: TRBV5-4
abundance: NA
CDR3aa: CASSFDRSNYGYTF

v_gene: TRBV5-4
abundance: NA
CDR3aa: CASSLASGRVSLETQYF

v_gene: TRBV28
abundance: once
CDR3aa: CASRETGGSNQPQHF

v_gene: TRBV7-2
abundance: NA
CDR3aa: CASSLGSTGRSYEQYF

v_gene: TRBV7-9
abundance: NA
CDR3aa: CASSARVLSEAFF

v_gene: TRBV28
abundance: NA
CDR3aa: CASSPQPGLAGFGSEQFF

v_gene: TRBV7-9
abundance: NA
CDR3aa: CASSLSTAGPGSPLHF

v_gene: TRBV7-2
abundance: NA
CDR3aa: CASSISGGAGYTF

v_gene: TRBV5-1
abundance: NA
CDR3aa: CASSTGLTQETQYF

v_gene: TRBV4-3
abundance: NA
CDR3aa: CASSQDGTQGEKLFF

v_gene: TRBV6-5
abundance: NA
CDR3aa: CASEGSLAPYEQYF

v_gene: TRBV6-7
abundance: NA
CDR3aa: CASTLPRDPPFF

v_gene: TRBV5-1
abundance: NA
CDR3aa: CASSPGTVYYGYTF

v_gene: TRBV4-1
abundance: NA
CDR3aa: CASSQGLVETDTQYF

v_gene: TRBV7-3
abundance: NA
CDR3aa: CASSLGSPLYNEQFF

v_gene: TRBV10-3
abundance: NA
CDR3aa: CAISEPGNIQYF

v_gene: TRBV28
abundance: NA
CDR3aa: CASSLFQGSNQPQHF

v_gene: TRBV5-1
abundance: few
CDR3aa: CASSGTGGFSYNEQFF

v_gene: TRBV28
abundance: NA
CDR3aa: CASSLLLGGGEKLFF

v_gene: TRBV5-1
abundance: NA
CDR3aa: CASSLRGTNTDTQYF

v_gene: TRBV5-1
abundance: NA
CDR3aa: CASSPTGGGKETQYF